The 24 T cell receptor beta chains below all came from one sample that was sequenced in a study of regulatory T cells in long-lasting Graves disease. Investigators prepared the TCR beta libraries by applying iRepertoire HTBI primers and Arm-PCR of CDR3 regions. MiXCR, run by TCRdb on the multiplex PCR reads, gives a single entry per CDR3 protein. The top ten hold 42% of the sample, which has 600,000 to 800,000 distinct CDR3 sequences, about 32% seen once. Time point denoted: persistent/refractory GD, antithyroid drugs over 5 years with positive TRAb. There was RNA extracted from PBMCs, and the TCR library was made from it. The source was peripheral blood mononuclear cells (PBMCs), collected when the disease was refractory, from a patient treated with antithyroid drugs. The receptors here all came from a female donor with Graves disease.

This clonotype was detected ten times or more. V and J are TRBV28 and TRBJ2-7; the match to TRBD1 covers 9 bases. The CDR3 is 14 amino acids. V dropped 1 base and J dropped 6; count of bases not matched to a gene: 4. CDR1 MDHEN and CDR2 SYDVKM come from the germline V gene. CDR3: CASSLSGTGCEQYF. DNA of the CDR3: TGTGCCAGCAGTTTATCCGGGACAGGGTGCGAGCAGTACTTC.

V gene TRBV3-1 combines with J gene TRBJ1-2, with 7 bases fitting TRBD1. This CDR3 is 17 amino acids long. The germline gives CDR1 LGHDT, CDR2 YNNKEL (reference sequence). The V segment lost 4 bases and the J segment 2 bases; nucleotides outside the gene matches: 13. The CDR3 DNA reads as TGTGCCAGCAGCCTAGCCACCCGACAGGGTGGGAACTATGGCTACACCTTC. This encodes CASSLATRQGGNYGYTF.

This chain connects TRBV11-1 to TRBJ1-1; possible D gene TRBD1, 5 bases. There are 17 residues in the CDR3. The germline V gene has CDR1 SGHAT and CDR2 FQDESV (reference sequence). V dropped 4 bases and J dropped 3 bases, with 21 bases sitting between them. In nucleotides, the CDR3 is TGTGCCAGCAGCTCCGAGGACGGGGGGTATTTGGACACTGAAGCTTTCTTT. Residues: CASSSEDGGYLDTEAFF.

This clonotype was recorded a few times. The gene calls are TRBV6-1 and TRBJ1-4; D perhaps matches TRBD1 (5 bases). Looked up from germline, CDR1 is MNHNS and CDR2 is SASEGT. This CDR3 contains 13 residues. With 4 bases removed from V and 7 bases from J, the gap between germline ends came to 10 bases. DNA of the CDR3: TGTGCCAGCAGTGGGTCAAGGGGTGAAAAACTGTTTTTT. Translation gives CASSGSRGEKLFF.

CDR3 amino acids: CASSLRLAGSSTDTQYF. The CDR3 bases are TGTGCCAGCAGTTTGCGACTAGCGGGCTCCAGCACAGATACGCAGTATTTT. The chain joins TRBV12-3 or TRBV12-4 to TRBJ2-3, with 10 bases identical to TRBD2. Trimming cost V 3 bases and J 0 bases; bases outside gene matches: 6. The CDR3 contains 17 residues.

The chain has TRBV7-3 and TRBJ2-7; 7 positions match TRBD1. V gave up 1 base and J gave up 4 bases; unmatched junction bases: 7. This CDR3 is 15 amino acids long. CDR1 and CDR2 from the germline V gene are SGHTA and FQGTGA. CDR3 sequence: CASSLMSGGMYEQYF. The CDR3 coding sequence is TGTGCCAGCAGCTTAATGTCAGGGGGTATGTACGAGCAGTACTTC.

The CDR3 region has the DNA TGTGCCAGCAGCCCATCGGGGGGTTGGGAAGAGACCCAGTACTTC. Amino acids: CASSPSGGWEETQYF. V and J are TRBV5-4 and TRBJ2-5; TRBD2 matches at 7 bases. This CDR3 contains 15 residues. Germline loops: CDR1 SGHNT, CDR2 YYREEE (reference sequence). After removal of 4 bases from V and 3 bases from J, the junction contained 9 bases not matched to a gene.

V is TRBV9 and J is TRBJ1-4; possibly TRBD1 for D (6 bases). V lost 3 bases to trimming and J lost 8 bases, with 20 bases between them. The CDR3 is 16 residues long. CDR1 and CDR2 from the germline V gene are SGDLS and YYNGEE. The CDR3 region is CASSGGQGIYGEKLFF. The CDR3 bases are TGTGCCAGCAGCGGGGGGCAGGGGATTTATGGAGAAAAACTGTTTTTT.

As concerns this clonotype: This may be a read error, as it is one base from a much larger clone. The CDR3 DNA reads TGTGCCAGCAGTGAGGGCGGACCCCGTGTGCTGCAGTACTTC. It is translated as CASSEGGPRVLQYF. The chain is built from TRBV2 and TRBJ2-7, with D unresolved. Germline V CDR1 and CDR2: SNHLY, FYNNEI. V lost 3 bases and J lost 9, with 18 bases in between. The CDR3 spans 14 residues.

This clonotype was seen a handful of times. This chain connects TRBV29-1 to TRBJ1-1; 11 bases align to TRBD1. The germline V gene has CDR1 SQVTM and CDR2 ANQGSEA. Trimming at V came to 4 bases and at J to 4 bases, leaving 8 bases not matched to a gene. This CDR3 spans 15 amino acids. CDR3 sequence: CSVALGTGGRTEAFF. Written as DNA, the CDR3 is TGCAGCGTTGCCCTCGGGACAGGGGGTCGCACTGAAGCTTTCTTT.

This clonotype was picked up one time. This sequence joins TRBV19 and TRBJ1-1; the D is unclear. Trimming removed 5 bases from V and 4 bases from J, with 11 bases in between. CDR3 size: 13 residues. In germline, CDR1 is LNHDA, CDR2 SQIVND (reference sequence). DNA of the CDR3: TGTGCCAGTAGTGCAGCTAAAGGCACTGAAGCTTTCTTT. Protein product: CASSAAKGTEAFF.

This clonotype was counted a few times. The V call is TRBV12-3 or TRBV12-4, the J call TRBJ1-1, with TRBD1 identical over 7 bases. The J segment lost 9 bases and the V segment lost 5 bases, leaving 6 bases of the junction unmatched. The CDR3 covers 12 residues. The CDR3 bases are TGTGCCAGCAGTACTTGGACAGGCAAAGCTTTCTTT. It specifies CASSTWTGKAFF.

The chain recombines TRBV19 with TRBJ1-5, with a possible D match to TRBD1 (5 bases). V was shortened by 6 bases and J by 6 bases, with 18 bases between the two germline ends. CDR1 is LNHDA and CDR2 is SQIVND in the germline V gene (reference sequence). The length of the CDR3 is 15 residues. CDR3 in amino acids: CASRPKTGRFQPQHF. CDR3 in DNA: TGTGCCAGTAGGCCCAAAACAGGCAGGTTTCAGCCCCAGCATTTT.

The chain carries TRBV2 and TRBJ2-3; D tentatively reads TRBD1 or TRBD2 (5 bases each). This CDR3 has 16 amino acids. The germline CDR1 and CDR2 sequences are SNHLY and FYNNEI. Trimming removed 3 bases at V and 4 bases at J, with 17 bases between. CDR3 region: CASSEVGEGESDTQYF. CDR3 DNA sequence: TGTGCCAGCAGTGAGGTAGGCGAAGGGGAGTCAGATACGCAGTATTTT.

This clonotype was observed at least ten times. The chain links TRBV12-3 or TRBV12-4 to TRBJ1-1; D not resolved. The CDR3 sequence is 13 residues long. Trimming left V 4 bases short and J 5 bases short, with 11 bases between. Here the CDR3 DNA reads TGTGCCAGCAGTTATGGGGTCAAGACTGAAGCTTTCTTT. Its protein is CASSYGVKTEAFF.

This clonotype was counted only a few times. V and J are TRBV2 and TRBJ1-1; 7 positions agree with TRBD1. V shed 6 bases, J shed 3 bases, and the junction held 10 bases outside the gene matches. Germline V CDR1 and CDR2: SNHLY, FYNNEI. The CDR3 loop spans 15 amino acids. The CDR3 sequence: CASRESTGTHTEAFF. CDR3 bases: TGTGCCAGCAGGGAATCGACAGGGACCCACACTGAAGCTTTCTTT.

This sequence joins TRBV29-1 and TRBJ2-7, with D unclear. Trimming removed 0 bases from V and 7 bases from J, with 7 bases in between. This CDR3 contains 11 residues. Germline assignment: CDR1 SQVTM and CDR2 ANQGSEA. This chain's CDR3 is CSVEDRGEQYF. The CDR3 DNA follows: TGCAGCGTTGAAGACCGTGGGGAGCAGTACTTC.

The rearrangement links TRBV7-2 to TRBJ1-6; D is ambiguous. Between the trimmed V and J ends, which lost 1 base and 10 bases, there was a span of 8 bases. The germline V gene encodes CDR1 SGHTA and CDR2 FQGNSA. This CDR3 is built from 13 residues. The CDR3 sequence: CASSLEQGSPLHF. CDR3 DNA: TGTGCCAGCAGCTTAGAGCAAGGCTCACCCCTCCACTTT.

This clonotype was recorded many times. V is TRBV2 and J is TRBJ2-7, with 12 bases identical to TRBD2. There are 13 residues in the CDR3. After removal of 7 bases from V and 5 bases from J, the junction contained 3 bases not matched to a gene. Germline CDR1 SNHLY, CDR2 FYNNEI. CDR3 residues: CASTTSGSNEQYF. The CDR3 nucleotides are TGTGCCAGCACGACTAGCGGGAGTAACGAGCAGTACTTC. Full variable domain (remainder filled in from reference TRBV2 and TRBJ2-7): EPEVTQTPSHQVTQMGQEVILRCVPISNHLYFYWYRQILGQKVEFLVSFYNNEISEKSEIFDDQFSVERPDGSNFTLKIRSTKLEDSAMYFCASTTSGSNEQYFGPGTRLTVT.

To note about this clonotype: Being one base from a much bigger clone, this may be a read error. The rearrangement uses TRBV2 and TRBJ1-1, with D maybe TRBD1 (5 bases). This CDR3 region has 16 residues. In germline, CDR1 is SNHLY, CDR2 FYNNEI. The CDR3 loop reads CASSDRADPWNTGAFF. In DNA form, the CDR3 reads TGTGCCAGCAGTGACAGGGCAGACCCATGGAACACTGGAGCTTTCTTT.

This clonotype has more than one count but fewer than ten. V gene TRBV11-3 combines with J gene TRBJ1-1; 10 nucleotides align to TRBD1. The CDR3 sequence is 16 residues long. With 5 bases clipped from V and 5 bases from J, the junction kept 11 bases outside the gene matches. Germline lookup yields CDR1 SGHNT and CDR2 YENEEA. CDR3 sequence reads: CASSPQDRGGSTEAFF. The CDR3 nucleotides are TGTGCCAGCAGCCCCCAGGACAGGGGGGGAAGTACTGAAGCTTTCTTT.

The chain has TRBV28 and TRBJ2-7; D remains ambiguous. In germline, CDR1 is MDHEN, CDR2 SYDVKM. V was clipped by 4 bases and J by 7 bases, with 14 bases between them. This CDR3 has 13 residues. CDR3 in amino acids: CASSSATWGEQYF. CDR3 DNA sequence: TGTGCCAGCAGTTCTGCGACGTGGGGAGAGCAGTACTTC.

This clonotype was counted a few times. This chain links TRBV5-1 with TRBJ1-2; 8 bases are shared with TRBD1. After removal of 4 bases from V and 7 bases from J, the junction contained 6 bases not matched to a gene. The CDR3 spans 13 residues. CDR1 and CDR2 from the germline V gene are SGHRS and YFSETQ. The CDR3 loop reads CASSAGQGFGYTF. The CDR3 nucleotides are TGCGCCAGCAGCGCCGGACAGGGCTTTGGCTACACCTTC.

This chain connects TRBV30 to TRBJ1-5; the match to TRBD1 covers 8 bases. Germline trimming cut 4 bases from V and 2 bases from J; bases unmatched to any gene: 4. Germline V CDR1 and CDR2: GTSNPN, SVGIG (reference sequence). The CDR3 runs 14 residues. CDR3 in amino acids: CAWTLDRGNQPQHF. The CDR3 DNA sequence: TGTGCCTGGACTTTGGACAGGGGCAATCAGCCCCAGCATTTT.